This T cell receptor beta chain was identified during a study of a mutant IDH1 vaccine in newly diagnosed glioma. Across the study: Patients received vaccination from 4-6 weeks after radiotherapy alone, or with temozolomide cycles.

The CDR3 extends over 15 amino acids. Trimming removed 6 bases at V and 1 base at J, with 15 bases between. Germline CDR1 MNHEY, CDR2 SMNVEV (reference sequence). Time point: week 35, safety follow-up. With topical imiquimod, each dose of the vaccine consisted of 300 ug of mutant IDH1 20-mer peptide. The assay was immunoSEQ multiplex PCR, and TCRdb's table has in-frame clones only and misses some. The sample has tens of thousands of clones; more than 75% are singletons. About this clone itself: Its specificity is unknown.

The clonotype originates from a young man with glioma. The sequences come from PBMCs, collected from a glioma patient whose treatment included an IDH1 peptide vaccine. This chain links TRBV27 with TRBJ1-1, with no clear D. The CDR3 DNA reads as TGTGCCAGCAGCTCCAGCACCTATGCGAACACTGAAGCTTTCTTT. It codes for CASSSSTYANTEAFF.